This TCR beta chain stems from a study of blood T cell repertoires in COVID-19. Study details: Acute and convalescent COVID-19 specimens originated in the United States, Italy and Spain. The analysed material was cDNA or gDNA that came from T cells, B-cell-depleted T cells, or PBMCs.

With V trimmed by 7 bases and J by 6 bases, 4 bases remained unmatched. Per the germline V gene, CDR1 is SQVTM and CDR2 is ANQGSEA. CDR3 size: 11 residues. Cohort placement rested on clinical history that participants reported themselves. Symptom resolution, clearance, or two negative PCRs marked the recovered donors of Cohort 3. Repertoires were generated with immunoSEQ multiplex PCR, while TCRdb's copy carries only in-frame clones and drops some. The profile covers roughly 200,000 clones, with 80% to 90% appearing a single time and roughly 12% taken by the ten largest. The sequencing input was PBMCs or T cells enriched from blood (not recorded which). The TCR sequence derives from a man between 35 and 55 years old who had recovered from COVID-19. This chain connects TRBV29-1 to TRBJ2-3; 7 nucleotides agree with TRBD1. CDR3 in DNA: TGCAGCGGACAGGGTTGGGATACGCAGTATTTT. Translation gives CSGQGWDTQYF.